This paragraph covers one TCR beta chain sequence. As yet, its antigen is unknown. Per the germline V gene, CDR1 is MNHEY and CDR2 is SMNVEV (reference sequence). V was pared by 3 bases and J by 0 bases, with 9 bases between. The CDR3 has 15 amino acids. This specimen belongs to a study of cytomegalovirus exposure and HLA in healthy donors. Study results and limitations: In a later analysis, HLA-associated beta chains showed higher expansion and lower generation probabilities than comparable chains.

The study ran its PCR with 60 Vbeta and 13 Jbeta primers. Profiling relied on immunoSEQ multiplex PCR, and the TCRdb table lists in-frame clones only, not all of them. Altogether approximately 150,000 clones are present, roughly 79% being singletons, with the ten largest covering 1.9%. Donors in the study were healthy people who gave bone marrow. The sequenced material came from PBMCs. The chain is built from TRBV27 and TRBJ2-1; perhaps TRBD2 as D (6 bases). The TCR sequence derives from a woman in her forties in good health and CMV-seronegative. The CDR3 protein is CASSLGGVSYNEQFF. The CDR3 DNA is TGTGCCAGCAGTTTGGGCGGGGTCTCCTACAATGAGCAGTTCTTC.